The 13 T cell receptor beta chains in this list originate from one sample, sequenced in a study of cytomegalovirus exposure and HLA in healthy donors. The PCR contained 60 Vbeta and 13 Jbeta primers. Using immunoSEQ multiplex PCR, the repertoire was profiled, and TCRdb retains in-frame clones only, with some absent. This sample yields about 190,000 clones, of which 75% to 85% are seen a single time; roughly 0.7% belongs to the top ten. The sample comprised PBMCs. All receptors come from a boy between 10 and 17 years old in good health and CMV-seronegative.

A few counts support this clone. V usage is TRBV7-2 and J usage is TRBJ1-5; a weak D match, TRBD1 (6 bases). Between the trimmed V and J ends, which lost 5 bases and 4 bases, there was a span of 9 bases. CDR1 SGHTA and CDR2 FQGNSA come from the germline V gene. The CDR3 has 13 amino acids. The CDR3 DNA follows: TGTGCCAGCAGCCCACAGGGAAATCAGCCCCAGCATTTT. Amino acid sequence: CASSPQGNQPQHF. The whole variable domain, filled in from reference TRBV7-2 and TRBJ1-5, reads GAGVSQSPSNKVTEKGKDVELRCDPISGHTALYWYRQSLGQGLEFLIYFQGNSAPDKSGLPSDRFSAERTGGSVSTLTIQRTQQEDSAVYLCASSPQGNQPQHFGDGTRLSIL.

This rearrangement joins TRBV9 to TRBJ1-5, with 9 positions matching TRBD1. Trimming took 3 bases from V and 11 from J; bases not matched to a gene: 9. Germline V CDR1 and CDR2: SGDLS, YYNGEE. The CDR3 consists of 14 residues. The CDR3 DNA reads as TGTGCCAGCAGCGCATCCGGGACAGGGTCGTCCCAGCATTTT. The encoded protein is CASSASGTGSSQHF.

This sequence joins TRBV19 and TRBJ1-3, with D maybe TRBD1 (5 bases). The CDR3 spans 15 residues. Germline V gene sequence: CDR1 LNHDA, CDR2 SQIVND (reference sequence). The V gene lost 4 bases and the J gene lost 3 bases, with 13 bases spanning the gap. CDR3 region: CASSRAGSDGNTIYF. DNA for the CDR3: TGTGCCAGTAGTAGGGCAGGGTCGGATGGAAACACCATATATTTT.

DNA of the CDR3: TGCAGCGTTGAAGAACGGACAGGGAGGGAGACGAACACTGAAGCTTTCTTT. As protein: CSVEERTGRETNTEAFF. The V and J genes are TRBV29-1 and TRBJ1-1; 8 nucleotides line up with TRBD1. With V trimmed by 0 bases and J by 1 base, 10 bases remained unmatched. CDR1 and CDR2 (germline): SQVTM, ANQGSEA. CDR3 length: 17 amino acids.

This clone was seen a few times. The rearrangement uses TRBV7-9 and TRBJ2-5; TRBD2 matches 9 bases. This CDR3 spans 15 amino acids. V gave up 5 bases and J gave up 4 bases; unmatched junction bases: 8. Germline assignment: CDR1 SEHNR and CDR2 FQNEAQ (reference sequence). CDR3 bases: TGTGCCAGCAGCCGTGTGACTAGCGGATCAGAGACCCAGTACTTC. Amino acid sequence: CASSRVTSGSETQYF.

This chain links TRBV6-4 with TRBJ2-3; D is ambiguous. Germline CDR1 and CDR2: MRHNA and SNTAGT. The CDR3 contains 14 residues. Trimming pared 5 bases from V and 0 bases from J, leaving 9 bases between. The DNA for the CDR3 is TGTGCCAGCAGTCTCAGCGCGAGCACAGATACGCAGTATTTT. Amino acids: CASSLSASTDTQYF.

This chain joins TRBV7-2 and TRBJ2-7, with D possibly TRBD1 on 6 matching bases. The germline V gene encodes CDR1 SGHTA and CDR2 FQGNSA. This CDR3 contains 14 residues. The V end was cut by 5 bases, the J end by 3 bases, with 14 bases between. CDR3 amino acids: CASSVQGSVYEQYF. The CDR3 DNA reads as TGTGCCAGCAGCGTACAGGGTAGCGTCTACGAGCAGTACTTC. Full variable domain (rest looked up from reference TRBV7-2 and TRBJ2-7): GAGVSQSPSNKVTEKGKDVELRCDPISGHTALYWYRQSLGQGLEFLIYFQGNSAPDKSGLPSDRFSAERTGGSVSTLTIQRTQQEDSAVYLCASSVQGSVYEQYFGPGTRLTVT.

This clone was observed a handful of times. V and J are TRBV11-2 and TRBJ2-7, with D possibly being TRBD2 (5 bases). Per germline, CDR1 SGHAT and CDR2 FQNNGV. Trimming took off 1 base at V and 3 bases at J, with 16 bases between the two ends. There are 16 residues in the CDR3. CDR3 DNA: TGTGCCAGCAGCTTAGGCACCGCGGGCGGAGGCTACGAGCAGTACTTC. It codes for CASSLGTAGGGYEQYF. The full variable domain, completed using reference TRBV11-2 and TRBJ2-7, is EAGVAQSPRYKIIEKRQSVAFWCNPISGHATLYWYQQILGQGPKLLIQFQNNGVVDDSQLPKDRFSAERLKGVDSTLKIQPAKLEDSAVYLCASSLGTAGGGYEQYFGPGTRLTVT.

A word on this clone: The sample contains more than one DNA sequence encoding this CDR3. J is TRBJ1-3 and V is TRBV6-5, with 7 bases lining up with TRBD1. Germline trimming cut 6 bases from V and 4 bases from J; bases unmatched to any gene: 6. This CDR3 has 14 amino acids. From germline, CDR1 is MNHEY and CDR2 SVGAGI. This chain's CDR3 is CASSYDRAGNTIYF. CDR3 DNA sequence: TGTGCCAGCAGCTACGACAGGGCCGGAAACACCATATATTTT.

The chain is built from TRBV6-6 and TRBJ2-7, with D maybe TRBD1 (7 bases). Trimming stripped 7 bases from V and 0 bases from J, with 19 bases between. Germline V CDR1 and CDR2: MNHNY, SVGAGI (reference sequence). The CDR3 sequence is 16 residues long. The CDR3 here is CASKGEEGQFSYEQYF. DNA for the CDR3: TGTGCCAGCAAGGGAGAGGAGGGACAGTTCTCCTACGAGCAGTACTTC.

This chain uses TRBV21-1 with TRBJ1-5; no DNA check was done on the table's D call, TRBD1. TRBV21-1 is given as a pseudogene. The CDR3 runs to 19 residues. The CDR3 loop reads CASSKEQGRGHHSNQPQHF. CDR3 in DNA: TGTGCCAGCAGCAAAGAGCAAGGCAGGGGCCATCATAGCAATCAGCCCCAGCATTTT.

The V call is TRBV5-4, the J call TRBJ1-2; 12 bases are a match to TRBD1. CDR3 length: 16 residues. V was clipped by 6 bases and J by 8 bases; unmatched bases: 14. The germline gives CDR1 SGHNT, CDR2 YYREEE (reference sequence). In nucleotides, the CDR3 is TGTGCCAGCAACCTAGGGACAGGGGGCCTAAGGGACGGCTACACCTTC. This codes for CASNLGTGGLRDGYTF.

This clone was seen a single time. The chain has TRBV6-1 and TRBJ2-1, with no clear D. The CDR3 sequence is 14 residues long. Germline V lookup: CDR1 MNHNS, CDR2 SASEGT. Trimming pared 5 bases from V and 9 bases from J, leaving 17 bases between. CDR3: CASSKEFVEREQFF. The CDR3 DNA is TGTGCCAGCAGTAAGGAGTTCGTTGAGCGTGAGCAGTTCTTC.